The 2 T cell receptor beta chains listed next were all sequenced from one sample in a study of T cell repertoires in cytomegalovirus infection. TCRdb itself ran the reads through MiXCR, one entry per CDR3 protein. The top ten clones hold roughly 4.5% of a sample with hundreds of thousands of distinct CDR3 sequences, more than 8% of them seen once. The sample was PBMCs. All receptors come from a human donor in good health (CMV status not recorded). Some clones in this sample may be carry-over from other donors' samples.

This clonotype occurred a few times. The CDR3 sequence is CSAGTGASNYGYTF. The CDR3 bases are TGCAGTGCTGGGACGGGGGCTTCTAACTATGGCTACACCTTC. This chain links TRBV20-1 with TRBJ1-2, with D possibly TRBD1 on 6 matching bases. Deletions cut 5 bases from V and 0 bases from J, with 13 bases between. The CDR3 runs to 14 residues. CDR1 and CDR2 from the germline V gene are DFQATT and SNEGSKA (reference sequence).

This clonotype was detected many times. The DNA of the CDR3 is TGCAGTGCTAGAGATAGGAGCGGGCGGGGGAGCGAGCAGTACTTC. Its protein is CSARDRSGRGSEQYF. This chain uses TRBV20-1 with TRBJ2-7; TRBD2 agrees at 7 bases. This CDR3 spans 15 amino acids. The germline CDR1 and CDR2 sequences are DFQATT and SNEGSKA (reference sequence). V was clipped by 0 bases and J by 6 bases; unmatched bases: 11.